This T cell receptor (beta chain) emerged from a study of blood T cell repertoires in COVID-19. Study in general: Some COVID-19 samples were acute and others convalescent; all came from the United States, Italy and Spain. The cDNA or gDNA used as material had been derived from T cells, B-cell-depleted T cells, or PBMCs.

This CDR3 is 12 amino acids long. Per germline, CDR1 KGHSH and CDR2 LQKENI. V was pared by 2 bases and J by 11 bases, with 12 bases between. Assay used: immunoSEQ multiplex PCR; TCRdb lists only in-frame clones, some missing. The sample consists of under 100,000 clones, over 80% of them appearing once. This clone was observed once. This rearrangement joins TRBV18 to TRBJ1-1; no firm D call. The sequenced sample was peripheral blood. This clonotype was obtained from a woman aged 70-85 years with active or convalescent COVID-19. CDR3 DNA sequence: TGTGCCAGCTCACCATCCGTCCGGGAGGCTTTCTTT. It encodes CASSPSVREAFF.